This passage covers 5 T cell receptor beta chains from one sample sequenced in a study of lymphopenia after photon versus proton radiotherapy. Profiling relied on immunoSEQ multiplex PCR, and the TCRdb table lists in-frame clones only, not all of them. The table lists some 20,000 clones, about 83% of them singletons. The sample consisted of peripheral blood, taken from a patient treated with photon-based radiotherapy. These receptors were taken from a woman aged 45-59 years with pancreatic cancer.

V and J are TRBV6-1 and TRBJ2-5; 11 bases are a match to TRBD2. V gave up 6 bases and J gave up 5 bases; unmatched junction bases: 8. In germline, CDR1 is MNHNS, CDR2 SASEGT. This CDR3 has 15 residues. This CDR3 reads CASRAGTSGGETQYF. In nucleotides, the CDR3 is TGTGCCAGCAGGGCCGGGACTAGCGGCGGGGAGACCCAGTACTTC.

The chain is built from TRBV6-5 and TRBJ1-3; D gene ambiguous. The CDR3 totals 15 residues. Trimming removed 0 bases from V and 0 bases from J, with 6 bases in between. The germline CDR1 and CDR2 sequences are MNHEY and SVGAGI. CDR3 in DNA: TGTGCCAGCAGTTACTCGGTGAACTCTGGAAACACCATATATTTT. Translated: CASSYSVNSGNTIYF.

The rearrangement links TRBV27 to TRBJ2-1; 10 bases map to TRBD2. Germline V lookup: CDR1 MNHEY, CDR2 SMNVEV (reference sequence). V shed 6 bases and J 10 bases; nucleotides not matched to a gene: 6. The CDR3 has 13 amino acids. The CDR3 coding sequence is TGTGCCAGCAGATCTAGCGGGAGAAGCGAGCAGTTCTTC. Its protein product is CASRSSGRSEQFF.

The chain couples TRBV7-2 to TRBJ2-3, with 7 bases aligning to TRBD2. The CDR3 runs 15 residues. Germline CDR1 is SGHTA and CDR2 is FQGNSA. V gave up 5 bases and J gave up 1 base; unmatched junction bases: 6. CDR3 amino acids: CASSPSGVGTDTQYF. The CDR3 DNA sequence: TGTGCCAGCAGCCCAAGCGGGGTGGGCACAGATACGCAGTATTTT. The whole variable domain, filled in from reference TRBV7-2 and TRBJ2-3, reads GAGVSQSPSNKVTEKGKDVELRCDPISGHTALYWYRQSLGQGLEFLIYFQGNSAPDKSGLPSDRFSAERTGGSVSTLTIQRTQQEDSAVYLCASSPSGVGTDTQYFGPGTRLTVL.

The V gene is TRBV30, the J gene TRBJ1-5, with TRBD1 matching 7 bases. CDR3 length: 13 residues. The ends lost 3 bases at V and 9 bases at J; junction bases unmatched: 8. Germline lookup yields CDR1 GTSNPN and CDR2 SVGIG (reference sequence). This CDR3 reads CAWSRQGLGPQHF. DNA for the CDR3: TGTGCCTGGAGCCGACAGGGTCTTGGGCCCCAGCATTTT.